The sequence of this TCR beta chain was determined in a study of graft-versus-host responses after intestinal transplantation. Study information: The study gave all recipients anti-thymocyte globulin induction, then tacrolimus and steroids for three to four years.

Broader study findings: Peak circulating GvH clone levels tracked with early post-transplant HvG declines. Researchers found GvH clones in recipient marrow, and some showed up first in ileum or blood.

TCRdb's copy holds only in-frame clones and misses some; the assay was immunoSEQ multiplex PCR. Here the sample spans about 92,000 clones, about 90% being singletons. Trimming took 2 bases from V and 8 from J, leaving 16 bases between them. The CDR3 length is 16 residues. Germline values: CDR1 MNHGY, CDR2 SAAAGT. For this clone: Its antigen is not identified.

The receptor's source is a human donor who received an intestinal transplant. The source was unstimulated CD8+ T cells sorted from spleen or lymph node cells, collected before intestinal transplant. The chain is built from TRBV6-8 and TRBJ1-6; D may be TRBD1 (5 bases). CDR3 sequence: CASSYAGYPGDSPLHF. CDR3 nucleotide sequence: TGTGCCAGCAGTTACGCAGGGTATCCTGGGGATTCACCCCTCCACTTT.